Presented here are 11 T cell receptor beta chains from one specimen sequenced in a study of cytotoxic CD8 clonotypes in ibrutinib-treated CLL. The protocol was immunoSEQ multiplex PCR, while the TCRdb copy is restricted to in-frame clones and leaves out a portion. The sample has roughly 220,000 clones, 60% to 80% seen once. Here the sequenced sample was PBMCs, taken after 12 months of ibrutinib treatment. These receptors all come from a human donor with chronic lymphocytic leukemia.

V is TRBV6-6 and J is TRBJ2-6; D perhaps matches TRBD2 (5 bases). There are 15 residues in the CDR3. V lost 4 bases and J 3 bases, leaving 10 bases between the germline ends. From germline, CDR1 is MNHNY and CDR2 SVGAGI (reference sequence). CDR3 protein: CASSLRGIGANVLTF. CDR3 coding DNA: TGTGCCAGCAGTTTAAGAGGGATTGGGGCCAACGTCCTGACTTTC.

This clone was seen once. The chain employs TRBV6-5 and TRBJ2-7, with D hard to call. Per germline, CDR1 MNHEY and CDR2 SVGAGI. The CDR3 length is 14 residues. Trimming stripped 0 bases from V and 2 bases from J, with 8 bases between. CDR3 region: CASSYSTITYEQYF. Here the CDR3 DNA reads TGTGCCAGCAGTTACTCAACTATAACCTACGAGCAGTACTTC.

V gene TRBV29-1 combines with J gene TRBJ2-7, with 9 bases matching TRBD1. Germline V CDR1 and CDR2: SQVTM, ANQGSEA. Unmatched junction bases numbered 5, after V lost 4 bases and J lost 4 bases. The CDR3 runs 13 residues. For the CDR3, the DNA is TGCAGCGTTGGAGGACAGGGGAAGTACGAGCAGTACTTC. This translates into CSVGGQGKYEQYF.

The J gene is TRBJ2-5, the V gene TRBV6-4; D may be TRBD2 (5 bases). Trimming cost V 6 bases and J 2 bases, with 19 bases left between them. The CDR3 length is 16 residues. Germline CDR1 MRHNA, CDR2 SNTAGT. The CDR3 here is CASRSQRRTPQETQYF. As DNA, the CDR3 is TGTGCCAGCAGATCTCAGCGGAGGACCCCTCAAGAGACCCAGTACTTC.

This clone was counted once. The V and J genes are TRBV18 and TRBJ2-5; D possibly corresponds to TRBD1 (6 bases). Trimming cost V 2 bases and J 5 bases, with 12 bases left between them. The V gene's germline CDR1 is KGHSH and CDR2 LQKENI. This CDR3 spans 14 amino acids. DNA of the CDR3: TGTGCCAGCTCACCAGTTCCGAGGGGGGAGACCCAGTACTTC. Encoded protein: CASSPVPRGETQYF.

The J gene is TRBJ1-2, the V gene TRBV6-1; 8 nucleotides align to TRBD1. The CDR3 consists of 17 residues. The germline gives CDR1 MNHNS, CDR2 SASEGT. Germline trimming cut 4 bases from V and 7 bases from J; bases unmatched to any gene: 17. As DNA, the CDR3 is TGTGCCAGCAGTGGATTACAGGGGGGCCTTTCAATGTTTGGCTACACCTTC. Translated, it gives CASSGLQGGLSMFGYTF.

This sequence joins TRBV6-4 and TRBJ2-7; 9 nucleotides align to TRBD1. The CDR3 extends over 14 amino acids. V lost 9 bases and J lost 2; bases outside the gene matches: 8. Per germline, CDR1 MRHNA and CDR2 SNTAGT. CDR3: CASPGTGKTYEQYF. Here the CDR3 DNA reads TGTGCCAGTCCGGGGACAGGGAAAACCTACGAGCAGTACTTC.

V is TRBV7-8 and J is TRBJ1-2; tentative D call: TRBD1 (5 bases). Trimming pared 4 bases from V and 3 bases from J, leaving 15 bases between. This CDR3 has 15 residues. Germline V gives CDR1 SGHVS, CDR2 FQNEAQ. CDR3 in amino acids: CASSYSGIRDYGYTF. CDR3 nucleotide sequence: TGTGCCAGCAGCTACTCAGGGATTAGGGACTATGGCTACACCTTC.

The gene calls are TRBV4-1 and TRBJ2-3; 7 bases are shared with TRBD1. Trimming took 5 bases from V and 6 from J; bases not matched to a gene: 11. Germline V gives CDR1 MGHRA, CDR2 YSYEKL. CDR3 length: 15 amino acids. The CDR3 reads CASSYRDSSVDTQYF. In nucleotides, the CDR3 is TGCGCCAGCAGCTACCGGGACAGTTCTGTGGATACGCAGTATTTT.

The rearrangement links TRBV4-1 to TRBJ2-7; weak D call: TRBD1 (5 bases). Germline lookup yields CDR1 MGHRA and CDR2 YSYEKL. The CDR3 loop spans 19 amino acids. The V end lost 0 bases, the J end lost 2 bases, and 23 bases lay between the germline ends. The CDR3 spells CASSQDLGVLPSYTYEQYF. CDR3 sequence (DNA): TGCGCCAGCAGCCAAGATCTAGGGGTTTTACCAAGCTATACCTACGAGCAGTACTTC.

V gene TRBV7-6 combines with J gene TRBJ2-7; D might be TRBD1 (6 bases). Per the germline V gene, CDR1 is SGHVS and CDR2 is FNYEAQ. The CDR3 contains 13 residues. V was clipped by 5 bases and J by 3 bases, with 11 bases between them. CDR3 nucleotides: TGTGCCAGCAGCCAGCCGGGACACTACGAGCAGTACTTC. Its translation: CASSQPGHYEQYF.